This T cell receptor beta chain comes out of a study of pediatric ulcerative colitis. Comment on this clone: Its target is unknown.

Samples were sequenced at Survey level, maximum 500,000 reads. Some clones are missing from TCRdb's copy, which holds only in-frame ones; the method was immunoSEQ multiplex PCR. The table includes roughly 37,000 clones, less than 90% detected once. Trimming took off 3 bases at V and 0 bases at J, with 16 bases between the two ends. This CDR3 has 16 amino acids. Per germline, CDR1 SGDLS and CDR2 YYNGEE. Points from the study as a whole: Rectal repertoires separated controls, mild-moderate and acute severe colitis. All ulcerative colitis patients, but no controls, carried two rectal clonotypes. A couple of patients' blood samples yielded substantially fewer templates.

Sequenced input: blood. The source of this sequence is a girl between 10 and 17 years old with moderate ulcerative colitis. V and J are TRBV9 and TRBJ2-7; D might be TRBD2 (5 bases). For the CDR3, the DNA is TGTGCCAGCAGCGCGGAACCAACGGGGTTCTCCTACGAGCAGTACTTC. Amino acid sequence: CASSAEPTGFSYEQYF.